This entry concerns a single TCR beta chain. Libraries were prepared by immunoSEQ multiplex PCR; TCRdb keeps only in-frame clonotypes and omits some of them. The table lists 280,000 or so clones, roughly four fifths of them singletons. This specimen belongs to a study of blood T cell repertoires in COVID-19. Study context: Acute and convalescent COVID-19 specimens originated in the United States, Italy and Spain.

This CDR3 is built from 14 residues. The germline V gene has CDR1 MRHNA and CDR2 SNTAGT. Deletions cut 4 bases from V and 2 bases from J, with 11 bases between. Input material: peripheral blood. This TCR was sampled from a woman aged 45-65 years who had recovered from COVID-19. This chain links TRBV6-4 with TRBJ1-1, with no clear D. The CDR3 reads CASSGAPGNTEAFF. DNA for the CDR3: TGTGCCAGCAGTGGGGCCCCGGGAAACACTGAAGCTTTCTTT.